This T cell receptor beta chain derives from a study of CD8+ T cells in alopecia areata (dated by TCRdb to the late 2010s). About the study as a whole: Treated patients were enrolled in an open-label pilot trial of oral tofacitinib, 5 to 10 mg twice daily, for moderate-to-severe alopecia areata. Scalp tissue and sorted CD4+ and CD8+ peripheral blood T cells from patchy and totalis/universalis alopecia areata patients and from healthy controls were covered by human TCRbeta sequencing. For the treated patients, the SALT score, which quantifies what percentage of scalp surface area is affected, served as the measure of disease severity. TCRbeta CDR3 regions were amplified by immunoSEQ multiplex PCR using 35 Vbeta forward and 13 Jbeta reverse primers. Tofacitinib-treated patients had biopsies at baseline and at 4 and 24 weeks of treatment, with a later scalp biopsy in several patients. The RNA source kit depended on sample type: the PAXgene miRNA kit for fixed scalp, the miRNeasy kit for PBMCs, and the RNeasy kit for mouse skin. Scalp clonality was compared among normal scalp (n=4), patchy alopecia areata scalp (n=8), and alopecia totalis/universalis scalp (n=8). High-throughput TCRbeta sequencing was used to examine T cell clonal expansion in alopecia areata in both the C3H/HeJ mouse model and human patients. Patients stayed on tofacitinib for 6 to 18 months and then had 6 months of follow-up off drug so that delayed response and recurrence could be assessed.

The library relied on the immunoSEQ multiplex PCR assay. RNA was extracted from all samples and reverse transcribed into cDNA, which served as template for TCR sequencing. First-strand cDNA was synthesized with SuperScript III using a 2:1 mix of oligo-dT and random hexamers. Amplification bias was assessed with a synthetic immune receptor repertoire, and residual bias was removed computationally. The original methods were these. After raw reads were preprocessed to remove errors, the CDR3 was defined following IMGT conventions as running from the conserved cysteine to phenylalanine. Clonality was computed as 1 minus the Shannon entropy, with the entropy normalized by log2 of the number of productive unique TCRs. CD4 or CD8 identity of scalp clones was inferred by cross-referencing scalp TCRbeta sequences with sorted blood CD4 and CD8 repertoires. TCRdb provides this immuneACCESS table in a form limited to in-frame rearrangements. Some clones are lacking; in checked studies, under half of them reflect an unresolved V gene, and why the rest are absent is not known. That table gives V, J and clone size, and the DNA gave D and trimming. Across this sample there are around 100,000 clones, with just under 60% seen only once. The top ten clones comprise roughly 15% of the sample.

For this clone: Its antigen target is currently unknown. Base qualities are not provided; no much larger clone lies one nucleotide away.

The sample's treatment or condition label is to be understood as: oral pan-JAK inhibitor, 5-10 mg twice daily. Peripheral blood and lesional scalp punch biopsies were obtained from patients with alopecia areata. PBMCs were isolated by density centrifugation and stained for CD3, CD4 and CD8, and CD4+ and CD8+ T cells were sorted on a FACSAria. The research as a whole found: Compared with normal scalp, lesional scalp, particularly in alopecia totalis/universalis, had higher clonality and more expanded CD8+ clones, which suggests antigenic drive. Scalp clonality and the number of expanded CD8+ clones among the top 100 scalp clones were significantly decreased by tofacitinib. During tofacitinib treatment, many expanded lesional clones remained in scalp and blood, and this persistence may partly explain relapse after treatment is stopped. Resident alphabeta T cells in normal human skin are also sequenced, complicating scalp TCR repertoire analysis, unlike mouse skin dominated by gammadelta T cells. Because the treated cohort was small and had just a single nonresponder, larger studies are needed to establish links between baseline CD8+ expansion and response. TCR sequences shared between patients were less clear than in mice, possibly partly because of HLA diversity in the patient population.

Based on the germline V gene (reference sequence), the CDR1 and CDR2 sequences are PRHDT and FYEKMQ. The trim is 0 bases for V and 2 bases for J, with a gap of 8 bases between the germline ends. The CDR3 numbers 14 residues from cysteine through phenylalanine. Just CDR3 DNA is preserved here, 42 bases in frame from base 1. This specimen was CD8+ T cells sorted from blood, taken at approximately week 56, from a patient treated with tofacitinib. The sequence was obtained from a human donor with alopecia areata. The chain employs TRBV13 and TRBJ2-7; the D gene remains uncertain. The nucleotide sequence reads as follows: TGTGCCAGCAGCTTAGGCACCATCCCCTACGAGCAGTACTTC. This yields the protein CASSLGTIPYEQYF.